This is a list of T cell receptor beta chains from one sample in a study of shared clonotypes between healthy human individuals. Profiled with immunoSEQ multiplex PCR; TCRdb holds only in-frame clones, not every one. The top ten clones hold 1.5% to 2% of a sample with about 1.9 million clones, approximately 92% of them seen once. The sequenced sample was naive CD8+ T cells from PBMCs. These receptors were taken from a young man in good health. Some clones in this sample may be carry-over from other donors' samples. CDR3s include the opening cysteine and the closing phenylalanine or tryptophan. A D gene is named only where the DNA matches it firmly. Size is stated for part of the rows, as once, few or many counts, or as a class when the clone is expanded.

>few|TRBJ2-1|TRBV27|-
TGTGCCAGCAGTTTATCTGGGGAGCAGTTCTTC
CASSLSGEQFF
>-|TRBJ2-4|TRBV5-6|-
TGTGCCAGCAGCTTCCTAGCCAAAAACATTCAGTACTTC
CASSFLAKNIQYF
>-|TRBJ2-7|TRBV4-1|-
TGCGCCAGCAGCCAACACCGGACTACCTACGAGCAGTACTTC
CASSQHRTTYEQYF
>-|TRBJ2-1|TRBV14|TRBD2
TGTGCCAGCAGCGGGCGGACTAGCGGGATTCACAATGAGCAGTTCTTC
CASSGRTSGIHNEQFF
>-|TRBJ1-1|TRBV27|-
TGTGCCAGCAGTCATACACCCACATCAAGATCTCAAGCAACTGGAGCTTTCTTT
CASSHTPTSRSQATGAFF
>-|TRBJ2-5|TRBV28|TRBD1
TGTGCCAGCAGTTTCCAGGGGGAAGAGACCCAGTACTTC
CASSFQGEETQYF
>once|TRBJ2-3|TRBV7-9|TRBD1
TGTGCCAGCAGCCCCCGGGACAGGGCGCCCGCAGATACGCAGTATTTT
CASSPRDRAPADTQYF
>-|TRBJ2-7|TRBV7-3|TRBD1
TGTGCCAGCAGCCTACAGGGGGCGGGCGAGCAGTACTTC
CASSLQGAGEQYF
>-|TRBJ2-1|TRBV9|-
TGTGCCAGCAGCGTCGACAGGAACAATGAGCAGTTCTTC
CASSVDRNNEQFF
>-|TRBJ2-7|TRBV15|TRBD1
TGTGCCACCAGCGGGTGGGACAGGGGGACCTACGAGCAGTACTTC
CATSGWDRGTYEQYF
>-|TRBJ2-7|TRBV11-2|TRBD2
TGTGCCAGCAGCTATCCCGGACTAGCGATAGACTACGAGCAGTACTTC
CASSYPGLAIDYEQYF
>-|TRBJ2-3|TRBV11-3|TRBD2
TGTGCCAGCAGCTCCGGACTAGCGGAGTACACAGATACGCAGTATTTT
CASSSGLAEYTDTQYF
>-|TRBJ2-7|TRBV15|-
TGTGCCACCAGCAGAGATGTGCGGCAGGGAGGCGAGCAGTACTTC
CATSRDVRQGGEQYF
>-|TRBJ2-3|TRBV29-1|TRBD2
TGCAGCGCCCGGGGTAGCGGGACCATCACAGATACGCAGTATTTT
CSARGSGTITDTQYF
>-|TRBJ1-4|TRBV4-1|TRBD1
TGCGCCAGCAGCCAGCTACCGCTTGGGACAGGGGGCCCAACTAATGAAAAACTGTTTTTT
CASSQLPLGTGGPTNEKLFF
>-|TRBJ1-1|TRBV5-6|-
TGTGCCAGCAGCTTGGAGGGGACGTGGACTGAAGCTTTCTTT
CASSLEGTWTEAFF
>-|TRBJ1-2|TRBV14|TRBD1
TGTGCCAGCAGCATGAACAGGGGAAGTGGCTACACCTTC
CASSMNRGSGYTF
>-|TRBJ2-3|TRBV4-3|-
TGCGCCAGCAGCCCAAGTTTGGGAGCGGGCACAGATACGCAGTATTTT
CASSPSLGAGTDTQYF
>-|TRBJ2-3|TRBV9|-
TGTGCCAGCAGCGTAAGGGTCACAGATACGCAGTATTTT
CASSVRVTDTQYF
>-|TRBJ2-1|TRBV7-9|TRBD1
TGTGCCAGCAGCGCCCGGACAGGGGTGAATGAGCAGTTCTTC
CASSARTGVNEQFF
>-|TRBJ1-5|TRBV19|TRBD1
TGTGCCAGTATGTGGGACAGGAGTTATAGCAATCAGCCCCAGCATTTT
CASMWDRSYSNQPQHF
>-|TRBJ2-5|TRBV7-2|TRBD1
TGTGCCAGCAGCTTAGCGTACGGGACAGGTCAATACGAGCTGTACTTC
CASSLAYGTGQYELYF
>-|TRBJ1-2|TRBV27|-
TGTGCCAGCAGTTTATCGGCCGGAGCTAACTATGGCTACACCTTC
CASSLSAGANYGYTF
>-|TRBJ2-1|TRBV9|TRBD1
TGTGCCAGCAGCGTAGCCGCCCGGGACAGGGTGGATGAGCAGTTCTTC
CASSVAARDRVDEQFF
>-|TRBJ1-1|TRBV4-1|-
TGCGCCAGCAGTCCCGGGGGGGGCACTGAAGCTTTCTTT
CASSPGGGTEAFF
>-|TRBJ1-5|TRBV7-9|TRBD1
TGTGCCAGCAGCCTTACAGGGGTGAATCAGCCCCAGCATTTT
CASSLTGVNQPQHF
>-|TRBJ1-1|TRBV4-1|-
TGCGCCAGCAGCCAAGATGAGAGGGGTTGGACTGAAGCTTTCTTT
CASSQDERGWTEAFF
>few|TRBJ1-2|TRBV10-3|TRBD1
TGTGCCACCGACAGGGGTCGGAATGGCTACACCTTC
CATDRGRNGYTF
>-|TRBJ2-7|TRBV11-1|-
TGTGCCAGCAGCCAAGAGGGACGGACCTACGAGCAGTACTTC
CASSQEGRTYEQYF
>-|TRBJ2-1|TRBV6-1|TRBD2
TGTGCCAGCAGTGAAGATCGGGGACTACTTTCGGATGAGCAGTTCTTC
CASSEDRGLLSDEQFF
>once|TRBJ2-2|TRBV25-1|TRBD2
TGTGCCAGCAGTCCCTACGAGCGGGGGGCCACCGGGGAGCTGTTTTTT
CASSPYERGATGELFF